This is a list of T cell receptor beta chains from one sample in a study of cytomegalovirus exposure and HLA in healthy donors. Profiling relied on immunoSEQ multiplex PCR, and the TCRdb table lists in-frame clones only, not all of them. The repertoire includes 200,000 to 250,000 clones, over 75% of them detected once, and around 1.4% sits in the top ten. The sample was PBMCs. The receptors were gathered from a human donor in good health. CDR3s include the opening cysteine and the closing phenylalanine or tryptophan. A D gene is named only where the DNA matches it firmly. Clone size is stated in some rows and not others, as once, few, many or a class when expanded.

J: TRBJ2-3
size: few
V: TRBV4-2
D: TRBD2
CDR3: CASSQPTGLGGGSTDTQYF
DNA: TGTGCCAGCAGCCAACCAACCGGGCTCGGCGGGGGAAGCACAGATACGCAGTATTTT

J: TRBJ2-5
size: -
V: TRBV7-9
D: TRBD2
CDR3: CASSLGTRQTQYF
DNA: TGTGCCAGCAGCTTAGGGACTAGACAGACCCAGTACTTC

J: TRBJ2-1
size: -
V: TRBV29-1
D: -
CDR3: CSGFNGGNEQFF
DNA: TGCAGCGGCTTTAACGGTGGCAATGAGCAGTTCTTC

J: TRBJ1-3
size: -
V: TRBV5-4
D: -
CDR3: CASSLAGGNTIYF
DNA: TGTGCCAGCAGCTTGGCCGGGGGAAACACCATATATTTT

J: TRBJ2-7
size: -
V: TRBV7-2
D: TRBD2
CDR3: CASSLRTSGPYEQYF
DNA: TGTGCCAGCAGCTTGCGGACTAGCGGCCCCTACGAGCAGTACTTC

J: TRBJ1-3
size: -
V: TRBV29-1
D: -
CDR3: CSVGPGEGAGNTIYF
DNA: TGCAGCGTTGGTCCAGGGGAAGGGGCTGGAAACACCATATATTTT

J: TRBJ2-1
size: -
V: TRBV18
D: TRBD2
CDR3: CASSLPGTSGRGEQFF
DNA: TGTGCCAGCTCACTACCCGGGACTAGCGGGAGGGGTGAGCAGTTCTTC

J: TRBJ2-1
size: -
V: TRBV9
D: TRBD2
CDR3: CASSDSGRAGNEQFF
DNA: TGTGCCAGCAGCGATAGCGGGAGGGCAGGCAATGAGCAGTTCTTC

J: TRBJ2-3
size: -
V: TRBV6-6
D: -
CDR3: CASSYRQGRTDTQYF
DNA: TGTGCCAGCAGTTACCGGCAGGGGCGCACAGATACGCAGTATTTT

J: TRBJ2-5
size: -
V: TRBV5-6
D: TRBD1
CDR3: CASSGTGSEETQYF
DNA: TGTGCCAGCAGCGGGACAGGGTCGGAAGAGACCCAGTACTTC

J: TRBJ2-6
size: once
V: TRBV6-6
D: -
CDR3: CASSYQGTGANVLTF
DNA: TGTGCCAGCAGTTATCAGGGTACTGGGGCCAACGTCCTGACTTTC

J: TRBJ1-1
size: -
V: TRBV30
D: TRBD1
CDR3: CAWSASWRTGGDTEAFF
DNA: TGTGCCTGGAGTGCAAGCTGGCGGACAGGGGGGGACACTGAAGCTTTCTTT

J: TRBJ2-7
size: -
V: TRBV7-3
D: TRBD1
CDR3: CASSYGTGGTYEQYF
DNA: TGTGCCAGCAGCTACGGGACAGGGGGCACCTACGAGCAGTACTTC

J: TRBJ1-1
size: few
V: TRBV7-9
D: -
CDR3: CASSLEGGTEAFF
DNA: TGTGCCAGCAGCTTAGAGGGAGGGACTGAAGCTTTCTTT

J: TRBJ2-7
size: -
V: TRBV4-1
D: TRBD2
CDR3: CASSQSRLAGGVEQYF
DNA: TGCGCCAGCAGCCAAAGCCGACTAGCGGGAGGGGTCGAGCAGTACTTC

J: TRBJ2-1
size: once
V: TRBV30
D: -
CDR3: CAWSARLDGEQFF
DNA: TGTGCCTGGAGTGCTCGACTAGACGGTGAGCAGTTCTTC

J: TRBJ2-7
size: -
V: TRBV28
D: TRBD2
CDR3: CASSSFKTGVTSGRAYEQYF
DNA: TGTGCCAGCAGTTCATTTAAGACAGGCGTAACTAGCGGGAGGGCCTACGAGCAGTACTTC

J: TRBJ2-3
size: once
V: TRBV7-6
D: TRBD2
CDR3: CASSLESTSGPLTDTQYF
DNA: TGTGCCAGCAGCTTAGAGAGCACTAGCGGCCCCCTCACAGATACGCAGTATTTT

J: TRBJ1-2
size: -
V: TRBV27
D: -
CDR3: CASSLAGAGYGYTF
DNA: TGTGCCAGCAGTTTAGCAGGGGCAGGCTATGGCTACACCTTC

J: TRBJ2-2
size: -
V: TRBV28
D: TRBD1
CDR3: CASRGDSHFTGELFF
DNA: TGTGCCAGCAGGGGGGACAGCCATTTCACCGGGGAGCTGTTTTTT

J: TRBJ2-2
size: -
V: TRBV5-4
D: TRBD1
CDR3: CASSADRGSTGELFF
DNA: TGTGCCAGCAGCGCGGACAGGGGAAGTACCGGGGAGCTGTTTTTT

J: TRBJ2-7
size: -
V: TRBV2
D: -
CDR3: CASGGGSEYEQYF
DNA: TGTGCCAGCGGTGGGGGTAGCGAGTACGAGCAGTACTTC

J: TRBJ2-6
size: -
V: TRBV23-1
D: -
CDR3: CASSQSKSTDSPFGANVLTF
DNA: TGCGCCAGCAGTCAATCGAAGTCCACAGACAGTCCCTTTGGGGCCAACGTCCTGACTTTC

J: TRBJ2-1
size: -
V: TRBV10-3
D: TRBD2
CDR3: CAISDGLAGGGFF
DNA: TGTGCCATCAGTGACGGACTAGCGGGAGGGGGGTTCTTC

J: TRBJ1-1
size: -
V: TRBV5-5
D: TRBD1
CDR3: CASIRERGQGNTEAFF
DNA: TGTGCCAGCATTAGGGAACGGGGACAGGGTAACACTGAAGCTTTCTTT

J: TRBJ2-1
size: -
V: TRBV9
D: -
CDR3: CASSVRVSPYNEQFF
DNA: TGTGCCAGCAGCGTGCGGGTGTCTCCCTACAATGAGCAGTTCTTC

J: TRBJ1-4
size: -
V: TRBV5-6
D: -
CDR3: CASRQRGRDEKLFF
DNA: TGTGCCAGCCGCCAGCGGGGCCGGGATGAAAAACTGTTTTTT

J: TRBJ2-7
size: -
V: TRBV19
D: -
CDR3: CASSITGSSYEQYF
DNA: TGTGCCAGTAGTATCACAGGGAGCTCCTACGAGCAGTACTTC

J: TRBJ2-3
size: -
V: TRBV4-3
D: TRBD1
CDR3: CASSPRTGDTQYF
DNA: TGCGCCAGCAGCCCCAGGACAGGGGATACGCAGTATTTT

J: TRBJ1-1
size: -
V: TRBV7-2
D: TRBD1
CDR3: CASSLIQGARTEAFF
DNA: TGTGCCAGCAGCTTAATACAGGGGGCAAGGACTGAAGCTTTCTTT

J: TRBJ2-7
size: -
V: TRBV11-2
D: TRBD2
CDR3: CASSLLGAGALSEQYF
DNA: TGTGCCAGCAGCCTCCTTGGGGCGGGAGCTTTAAGCGAGCAGTACTTC

J: TRBJ1-2
size: -
V: TRBV7-9
D: TRBD1
CDR3: CASSRTGTGGLYYGYTF
DNA: TGTGCCAGCAGCCGGACCGGGACAGGGGGCCTCTACTATGGCTACACCTTC

J: TRBJ2-1
size: -
V: TRBV29-1
D: TRBD2
CDR3: CSVLGGGFGEQFF
DNA: TGCAGCGTCCTTGGGGGAGGGTTTGGTGAGCAGTTCTTC

J: TRBJ2-7
size: -
V: TRBV2
D: TRBD1
CDR3: CASRGQGTHEQYF
DNA: TGTGCCAGCAGGGGACAGGGGACCCACGAGCAGTACTTC

J: TRBJ2-7
size: -
V: TRBV5-4
D: TRBD2
CDR3: CASSLGTALSGSLLYEQYF
DNA: TGTGCCAGCAGCTTGGGGACCGCACTTAGCGGGAGCCTGCTCTACGAGCAGTACTTC

J: TRBJ2-5
size: -
V: TRBV7-2
D: TRBD2
CDR3: CASSLRLAGWEETQYF
DNA: TGTGCCAGCAGCTTAAGGCTAGCGGGATGGGAAGAGACCCAGTACTTC

J: TRBJ1-1
size: -
V: TRBV4-3
D: TRBD1
CDR3: CASSQDTRPGTGRMNTEAFF
DNA: TGCGCCAGCAGCCAAGATACGCGACCCGGGACAGGTCGAATGAACACTGAAGCTTTCTTT

J: TRBJ2-7
size: -
V: TRBV2
D: -
CDR3: CASRPDRHTYEQYF
DNA: TGTGCCAGCAGACCCGACAGACACACCTACGAGCAGTACTTC

J: TRBJ2-7
size: -
V: TRBV28
D: -
CDR3: CASSLAKHPYEQYF
DNA: TGTGCCAGCAGTTTAGCCAAGCATCCCTACGAGCAGTACTTC

J: TRBJ2-1
size: -
V: TRBV6-4
D: TRBD2
CDR3: CASSELAGEGNEQFF
DNA: TGTGCCAGCAGCGAACTAGCGGGAGAGGGAAATGAGCAGTTCTTC

J: TRBJ2-2
size: -
V: TRBV27
D: -
CDR3: CASSPGNTGELFF
DNA: TGTGCCAGCAGTCCGGGGAACACCGGGGAGCTGTTTTTT

J: TRBJ2-5
size: few
V: TRBV7-9
D: TRBD2
CDR3: CASSLGRGTGETQYF
DNA: TGTGCCAGCAGCTTAGGGCGGGGGACTGGGGAGACCCAGTACTTC

J: TRBJ2-3
size: -
V: TRBV5-6
D: -
CDR3: CASSLRGATDTQYF
DNA: TGTGCCAGCAGCTTGCGTGGGGCCACAGATACGCAGTATTTT

J: TRBJ2-7
size: -
V: TRBV19
D: TRBD1
CDR3: CASSAYRGSYEQYF
DNA: TGTGCCAGTAGTGCCTACAGGGGATCCTACGAGCAGTACTTC

J: TRBJ1-1
size: -
V: TRBV5-1
D: -
CDR3: CASSLAGPGENTEAFF
DNA: TGCGCCAGCAGCTTGGCCGGGCCAGGGGAAAATACTGAAGCTTTCTTT

J: TRBJ2-7
size: -
V: TRBV21-1
D: -
CDR3: CPWASGNYEQYF
DNA: -

J: TRBJ1-1
size: -
V: TRBV11-2
D: -
CDR3: CASSLEPSWFEAFF
DNA: TGTGCCAGCAGCTTAGAACCGAGCTGGTTTGAAGCTTTCTTT

J: TRBJ2-5
size: -
V: TRBV29-1
D: TRBD2
CDR3: CSVGGSGETQYF
DNA: TGCAGCGTTGGCGGGAGTGGAGAGACCCAGTACTTC

J: TRBJ2-1
size: once
V: TRBV10-1
D: TRBD2
CDR3: CASSVRLASVGEQFF
DNA: TGCGCCAGCAGTGTGAGACTAGCTTCGGTGGGTGAGCAGTTCTTC

J: TRBJ1-5
size: -
V: TRBV7-2
D: -
CDR3: CASSTSGFGNQPQHF
DNA: TGTGCCAGCAGCACGTCAGGGTTCGGAAATCAGCCCCAGCATTTT

J: TRBJ2-7
size: -
V: TRBV11-3
D: -
CDR3: CASSFDEDDEQYF
DNA: TGTGCCAGCAGCTTTGATGAGGATGACGAGCAGTACTTC

J: TRBJ2-5
size: -
V: TRBV18
D: TRBD2
CDR3: CASSQGLAGVGETQYF
DNA: TGTGCCAGCTCACAAGGGCTAGCGGGAGTGGGAGAGACCCAGTACTTC

J: TRBJ2-7
size: -
V: TRBV28
D: -
CDR3: CASRGGDYEQYF
DNA: TGTGCCAGCAGGGGGGGTGACTACGAGCAGTACTTC

J: TRBJ1-1
size: -
V: TRBV6-1
D: -
CDR3: CASSDPGRGTEAFF
DNA: TGTGCCAGCAGTGATCCGGGGAGGGGAACTGAAGCTTTCTTT

J: TRBJ2-7
size: -
V: TRBV7-9
D: TRBD2
CDR3: CASSLGSGGGSYEQYF
DNA: TGTGCCAGCAGCTTAGGGAGCGGGGGGGGCTCCTACGAGCAGTACTTC